This T cell receptor beta chain was identified in a study of shared clonotypes between healthy human individuals. Generated by immunoSEQ multiplex PCR, the TCRdb table keeps only in-frame clones and is missing some. This sample yields about 340,000 clones, of which around 79% are seen a single time; 8% to 13% belongs to the top ten. V lost 0 bases to trimming and J lost 7 bases, with 22 bases between them. Germline-derived CDR1 and CDR2 are PRHDT and FYEKMQ (reference sequence). The CDR3 covers 18 residues. The sequenced material came from memory CD4+ T cells sorted from blood. The subset: CD45RA-negative fraction. This TCR was recovered from a young man in good health. The chain recombines TRBV13 with TRBJ2-1, with TRBD1 as a possible D gene (5 bases). DNA for the CDR3: TGTGCCAGCAGCTTAGGAGAAAGGGGTACGATTCAGTGGAATGAGCAGTTCTTC. The encoded protein is CASSLGERGTIQWNEQFF.